Sequencing of this TCR beta chain was carried out in a study of T cell responses to AZD1222 COVID-19 vaccine. On the study more broadly: Second-dose intervals near 4 or 12 weeks were combined.

As to this clone: Antigen specificity is unknown.

Assay: immunoSEQ multiplex PCR; the TCRdb copy retains only in-frame clones and omits some. The table records some 190,000 clones, 70% to 90% of them present only once. Study results and caveats: Donors were mostly white British, more females; clonal diversity possibly underestimated. It was only a handful of AZD1222 recipients who were seropositive at baseline. No repertoire was sampled before or during the peak T cell response, only after it.

Germline V gives CDR1 LNHDA, CDR2 SQIVND (reference sequence). This CDR3 is built from 15 residues. Trimming removed 5 bases from V and 3 bases from J; junction bases left unmatched: 7. Here the sequenced sample was peripheral blood, taken on day 0 of AZD1222 vaccination. The gene calls are TRBV19 and TRBJ2-7, with TRBD1 identical over 10 bases. This sequence was found in an adult in good health. CDR3 amino acids: CASSSGTGAGYEQYF. In nucleotides, the CDR3 is TGTGCCAGTAGTTCAGGGACAGGGGCCGGCTACGAGCAGTACTTC. Using reference TRBV19 and TRBJ2-7 for the parts outside the CDR3, the full variable domain is DGGITQSPKYLFRKEGQNVTLSCEQNLNHDAMYWYRQDPGQGLRLIYYSQIVNDFQKGDIAEGYSVSREKKESFPLTVTSAQKNPTAFYLCASSSGTGAGYEQYFGPGTRLTVT.